This TCR beta chain is drawn from a study of T cells after yellow fever vaccination. This clonotype has just a few counts. The antigen is not known. MiXCR, applied by TCRdb to the 5' RACE reads, yields one record per CDR3 protein. The table has around 150,000 distinct CDR3 sequences, around 7% seen once. CDR3 length: 20 residues. V lost 0 bases to trimming and J lost 5 bases; unmatched junction nucleotides: 13. CDR1 is LGHNA and CDR2 is YSLEER in the germline V gene. Study observations and caveats: Most clones from primary vaccination resurfaced after the booster (approximately 96% CD4, 88% CD8).

This specimen consisted of CD4+ T cells sorted from PBMCs, obtained 4 to 5 days after the first yellow fever vaccination. The source is a man aged 18 to 30 who received the YFV17D yellow fever vaccine. The gene calls are TRBV4-3 and TRBJ2-5; TRBD2 agrees at 15 bases. CDR3 coding DNA: TGCGCCAGCAGCCAAGAGAGGCCGGGGACTAGCGGGGGGCCGTGGGAGACCCAGTACTTC. Its protein product is CASSQERPGTSGGPWETQYF.